The 22 T cell receptor beta chains given below trace back to one sample, sequenced in a study of stem cell transplantation in POMP-related autoinflammatory disease. Assay used: immunoSEQ multiplex PCR; TCRdb lists only in-frame clones, some missing. The sample shows tens of thousands of clones, just over 90% of them seen only once. Sample: CD4+ T cells from PBMCs, taken after stem cell transplantation. Source of these receptors: a human patient with POMP-related autoinflammation and immune dysregulation (PRAID). These T cells may partly come from the graft donor.

The chain carries TRBV19 and TRBJ1-4, with no clear D. Germline-derived CDR1 and CDR2 are LNHDA and SQIVND (reference sequence). This CDR3 has 16 residues. The V end lost 5 bases, the J end lost 3 bases, and 16 bases lay between the germline ends. CDR3 amino acids: CASSGDRARANEKLFF. As DNA, the CDR3 is TGTGCCAGTAGTGGGGATAGGGCGAGAGCTAATGAAAAACTGTTTTTT.

V gene TRBV5-1 combines with J gene TRBJ1-2, with D possibly TRBD1 on 5 matching bases. V gave up 0 bases and J gave up 8 bases, with 14 bases separating them. CDR3 length equals 14 residues. Germline CDR1 SGHRS, CDR2 YFSETQ. The CDR3 region has the DNA TGCGCCAGCAGCTTGGTGAGCAGGGCGGGAGGCTACACCTTC. Translating it yields CASSLVSRAGGYTF.

This clone occurred once. The chain joins TRBV28 to TRBJ1-2, with 11 bases fitting TRBD1. The germline gives CDR1 MDHEN, CDR2 SYDVKM. J gave up 13 bases and V 6 bases, and 10 bases lay outside the gene matches. This CDR3 has 13 residues. The CDR3, as DNA: TGTGCCAGCAGGGTGGGACAGGGGGGCTCTGGCACCTTC. Translating gives CASRVGQGGSGTF.

The chain couples TRBV5-1 to TRBJ2-5; D call uncertain. The CDR3 is 14 amino acids. V was pared by 4 bases and J by 0 bases, with 10 bases between. Looked up from germline, CDR1 is SGHRS and CDR2 is YFSETQ. The CDR3 here is CASSPLRYQETQYF. DNA of the CDR3: TGCGCCAGCAGCCCTCTGCGGTACCAAGAGACCCAGTACTTC. Drawing the rest from reference TRBV5-1 and TRBJ2-5, the complete variable domain is KAGVTQTPRYLIKTRGQQVTLSCSPISGHRSVSWYQQTPGQGLQFLFEYFSETQRNKGNFPGRFSGRQFSNSRSEMNVSTLELGDSALYLCASSPLRYQETQYFGPGTRLLVL.

This sequence joins TRBV4-2 and TRBJ2-5; maybe TRBD2 (5 bases). The germline gives CDR1 LGHNA, CDR2 YNFKEQ. V was trimmed by 3 bases and J by 1 base, leaving 9 bases between them. This CDR3 spans 14 amino acids. This CDR3 is CASSQTTSQETQYF. The CDR3 DNA follows: TGTGCCAGCAGCCAGACTACGAGCCAAGAGACCCAGTACTTC.

The chain employs TRBV7-3 and TRBJ2-1, with 9 bases matching TRBD1. The CDR3 is 17 residues long. The germline gives CDR1 SGHTA, CDR2 FQGTGA. V was clipped by 1 base and J by 3 bases; unmatched bases: 7. CDR3 bases: TGTGCCAGCAGCTTAAGAGGGCGGGGACAGGGCTACAATGAGCAGTTCTTC. This gives the protein CASSLRGRGQGYNEQFF.

This chain uses TRBV6-5 with TRBJ2-6, with TRBD1 as a possible D gene (5 bases). The germline gives CDR1 MNHEY, CDR2 SVGAGI. This CDR3 has 15 amino acids. Deletions cut 10 bases from V and 2 bases from J, with 15 bases between. This chain's CDR3 is CATVDVGAGANVLTF. CDR3 DNA: TGTGCCACGGTCGACGTAGGGGCTGGGGCCAACGTCCTGACTTTC.

This clone was recorded once. The chain carries TRBV19 and TRBJ2-5; perhaps D is TRBD1 or TRBD2 (5 bases each). The CDR3 totals 16 residues. CDR1 is LNHDA and CDR2 is SQIVND in the germline V gene (reference sequence). V shed 8 bases and J shed 3 bases, with 22 bases lying between them. The CDR3 loop is CASWDCEIGTEETQYF. CDR3 coding DNA: TGTGCCAGTTGGGATTGTGAGATAGGGACGGAAGAGACCCAGTACTTC.

The chain uses TRBV29-1 and TRBJ1-1, with D unresolved. This CDR3 contains 13 residues. The V end was cut by 7 bases, the J end by 6 bases, with 18 bases between. Germline assignment: CDR1 SQVTM and CDR2 ANQGSEA. In nucleotides, the CDR3 is TGCAGCGCCCTACGGACTATAGACTCTGAAGCTTTCTTT. This sequence encodes CSALRTIDSEAFF.

This clone is a singleton in its sample. The V call is TRBV7-6, the J call TRBJ2-1; no reliable D call. Trimming shortened V by 2 bases and J by 4 bases, and 9 bases separated the two germline ends. The CDR3 length is 14 residues. From germline, CDR1 is SGHVS and CDR2 FNYEAQ. This CDR3 is CASSLLLGYNEQFF. The CDR3 DNA reads TGTGCCAGCAGCTTACTGCTAGGTTACAATGAGCAGTTCTTC.

The chain has TRBV11-1 and TRBJ2-4, with unresolved D. The CDR3 covers 14 residues. Germline V lookup: CDR1 SGHAT, CDR2 FQDESV (reference sequence). Trimming left V 2 bases short and J 2 bases short, with 7 bases between. CDR3 sequence (DNA): TGTGCCAGCAGCTTACAAAACCCCAAAAACATTCAGTACTTC. It codes for CASSLQNPKNIQYF.

The CDR3 sequence: CASSLFWTSNQPQHF. In DNA form, the CDR3 reads TGTGCCAGCAGCTTGTTTTGGACATCTAATCAGCCCCAGCATTTT. This chain links TRBV5-6 with TRBJ1-5, with D perhaps TRBD1 (5 bases). CDR1 SGHDT and CDR2 YYEEEE come from the germline V gene. Trimming removed 1 base at V and 4 bases at J, with 12 bases between. The CDR3 spans 15 residues.

The genes are TRBV4-1 and TRBJ1-5; D call uncertain. Germline lookup yields CDR1 MGHRA and CDR2 YSYEKL. The CDR3 spans 16 residues. V lost 1 base and J 1 base, leaving 11 bases between the germline ends. The CDR3 DNA reads TGCGCCAGCAGCCAAGTCCGGGTTGGGAGCAATCAGCCCCAGCATTTT. As protein: CASSQVRVGSNQPQHF.

The J gene is TRBJ2-4, the V gene TRBV18, with 10 bases fitting TRBD2. Looked up from germline, CDR1 is KGHSH and CDR2 is LQKENI. The junction had 6 bases not matched to a gene; V was cut back by 1 base and J by 6 bases. The CDR3 contains 16 residues. CDR3 bases: TGTGCCAGCTCACCACAGCGGGAGGGCCGGGGAAACATTCAGTACTTC. Translated: CASSPQREGRGNIQYF. The variable domain in full, with the rest retrieved from reference TRBV18 and TRBJ2-4, is NAGVMQNPRHLVRRRGQEARLRCSPMKGHSHVYWYRQLPEEGLKFMVYLQKENIIDESGMPKERFSAEFPKEGPSILRIQQVVRGDSAAYFCASSPQREGRGNIQYFGAGTRLSVL.

The CDR3 here is CASSSTGAGKAKNIQYF. In DNA, the CDR3 is TGTGCCAGCAGCTCGACAGGGGCTGGGAAGGCCAAAAACATTCAGTACTTC. The rearrangement joins TRBV7-9 to TRBJ2-4, with 8 bases that match TRBD1. This CDR3 region has 17 residues. Losses at the gene ends were 4 bases for V and 1 base for J; bases not matched to a gene: 9. Germline assignment: CDR1 SEHNR and CDR2 FQNEAQ (reference sequence).

The chain carries TRBV5-1 and TRBJ1-4, with D tentatively TRBD1 (6 bases). There are 15 residues in the CDR3. Germline assignment: CDR1 SGHRS and CDR2 YFSETQ. V dropped 3 bases and J dropped 6 bases, with 15 bases sitting between them. Here the CDR3 reads CASSWLGGLDEKLFF. CDR3 bases: TGCGCCAGCAGCTGGCTCGGGGGGCTGGATGAAAAACTGTTTTTT.

CDR3 sequence (DNA): TGTGCCAGCAGTCGGGACAGGGAGTCAGGTCAGCCCCAGCATTTT. This encodes CASSRDRESGQPQHF. The rearrangement uses TRBV6-5 and TRBJ1-5, with 9 bases matching TRBD1. This CDR3 comprises 15 residues. Germline CDR1 reads MNHEY; CDR2 reads SVGAGI. J lost 6 bases, V lost 5 bases, and 8 bases had no gene match.

The V and J genes are TRBV5-6 and TRBJ2-3; D remains ambiguous. There are 15 residues in the CDR3. Germline CDR1 SGHDT, CDR2 YYEEEE. V lost 2 bases, J lost 0 bases, and 10 bases lay in between. In nucleotides, the CDR3 is TGTGCCAGCAGCTTAACATTTGCTAGCACAGATACGCAGTATTTT. This translates into CASSLTFASTDTQYF.

The chain links TRBV27 to TRBJ1-2; 12 bases are a match to TRBD1. This CDR3 spans 15 amino acids. V was pared by 1 base and J by 4 bases, with 1 base of the junction left unmatched. The germline V gene has CDR1 MNHEY and CDR2 SMNVEV (reference sequence). This chain's CDR3 is CASSLLGQGAYGYTF. The CDR3 DNA follows: TGTGCCAGCAGTTTATTGGGACAGGGGGCCTATGGCTACACCTTC.

This clone came up a few times. The chain combines TRBV10-1 with TRBJ2-2, with D possibly being TRBD2 (6 bases). In germline, CDR1 is WNHNN, CDR2 SYGVQD (reference sequence). The CDR3 has 15 residues. V was shortened by 7 bases and J by 7 bases, with 19 bases between the two germline ends. Written as DNA, the CDR3 is TGCGCCAGCACTCCTCCTCAGGAGGGCCGCGGGGAGCTGTTTTTT. This codes for CASTPPQEGRGELFF.

V gene TRBV5-1 combines with J gene TRBJ1-1; D remains ambiguous. Germline CDR1 reads SGHRS; CDR2 reads YFSETQ. The length of the CDR3 is 12 residues. Trimming left V 7 bases short and J 1 base short, with 8 bases between. CDR3 nucleotide sequence: TGCGCCAGCTCGGGAGAGAACACTGAAGCTTTCTTT. Amino acid sequence: CASSGENTEAFF.

The CDR3 protein is CASSKGGQSSGALSYNEQFF. The CDR3 DNA reads TGTGCCAGCAGCAAAGGGGGTCAGTCTAGCGGAGCGTTATCCTACAATGAGCAGTTCTTC. The V call is TRBV21-1, the J call TRBJ2-1; the D segment call TRBD2 is taken from the table without a DNA check. TRBV21-1 corresponds to a pseudogene. This CDR3 has 20 amino acids.